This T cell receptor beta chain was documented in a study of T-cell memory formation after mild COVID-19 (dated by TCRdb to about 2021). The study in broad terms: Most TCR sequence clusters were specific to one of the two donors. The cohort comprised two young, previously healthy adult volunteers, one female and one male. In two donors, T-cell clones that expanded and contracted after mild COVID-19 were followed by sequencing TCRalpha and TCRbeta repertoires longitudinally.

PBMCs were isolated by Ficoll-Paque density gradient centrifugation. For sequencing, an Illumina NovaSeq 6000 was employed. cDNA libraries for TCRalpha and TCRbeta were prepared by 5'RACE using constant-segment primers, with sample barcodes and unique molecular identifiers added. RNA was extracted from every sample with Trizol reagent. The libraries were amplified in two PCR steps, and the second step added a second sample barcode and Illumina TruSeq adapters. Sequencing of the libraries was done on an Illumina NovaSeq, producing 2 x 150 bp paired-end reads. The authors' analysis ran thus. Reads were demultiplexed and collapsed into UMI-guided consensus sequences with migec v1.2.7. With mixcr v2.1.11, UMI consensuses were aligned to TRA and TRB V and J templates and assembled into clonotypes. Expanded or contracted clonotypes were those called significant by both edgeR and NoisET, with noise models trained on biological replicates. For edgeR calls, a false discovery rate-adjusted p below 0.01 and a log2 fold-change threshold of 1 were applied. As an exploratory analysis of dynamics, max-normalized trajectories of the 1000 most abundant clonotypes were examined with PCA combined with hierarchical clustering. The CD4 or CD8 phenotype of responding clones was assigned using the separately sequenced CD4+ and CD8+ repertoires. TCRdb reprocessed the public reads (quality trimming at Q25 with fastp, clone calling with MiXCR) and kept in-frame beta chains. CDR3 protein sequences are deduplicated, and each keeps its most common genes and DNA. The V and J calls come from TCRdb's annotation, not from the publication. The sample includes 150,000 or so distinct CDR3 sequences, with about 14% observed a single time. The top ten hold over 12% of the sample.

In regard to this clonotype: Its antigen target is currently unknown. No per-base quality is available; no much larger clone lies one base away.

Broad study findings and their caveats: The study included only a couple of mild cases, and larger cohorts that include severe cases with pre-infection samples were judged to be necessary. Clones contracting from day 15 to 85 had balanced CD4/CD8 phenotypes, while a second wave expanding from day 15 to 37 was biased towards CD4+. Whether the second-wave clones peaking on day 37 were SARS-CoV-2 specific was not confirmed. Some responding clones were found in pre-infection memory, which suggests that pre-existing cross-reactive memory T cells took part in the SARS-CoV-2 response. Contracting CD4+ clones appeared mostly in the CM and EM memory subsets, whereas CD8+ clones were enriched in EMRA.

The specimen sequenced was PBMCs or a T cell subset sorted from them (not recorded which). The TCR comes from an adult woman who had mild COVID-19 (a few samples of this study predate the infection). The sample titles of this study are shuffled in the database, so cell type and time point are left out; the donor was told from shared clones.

The nucleotide sequence reads TGTGCCAGCAGTCCCGGAGATATTGCCTACGAGCAGTACTTC. Its product reads: CASSPGDIAYEQYF. Recombination linked TRBV27 to TRBJ2-7, with the D gene call left open. The germline V gene (reference sequence) supplies CDR1 MNHEY and CDR2 SMNVEV. Measured from the cysteine to the phenylalanine, the CDR3 is 14 residues long. Kept here is only the CDR3 DNA, which spans 42 bases and is read in frame from base 1. V is clipped by 5 bases and J by 2 bases, and the sequence between their germline boundaries is 13 bases long.